The 19 T cell receptor beta chains listed next were all sequenced from one sample in a study of T cells in Graves' hyperthyroidism and ophthalmopathy. The source material, RNA transcripts, was used to amplify TCR beta CDR3 regions. The TCR CDR3 was amplified in a first-round RT-PCR using the HTBI primer set. TCRdb re-called the multiplex PCR reads through MiXCR, storing one row per CDR3 protein. This table holds about 690,000 distinct CDR3 sequences, around 15% found once. Sequenced input: blood. The origin of the receptors is a man aged 50 or older with Graves' hyperthyroidism.

This chain uses TRBV3-1 with TRBJ1-2; D uncertain. V was clipped by 0 bases and J by 7 bases, with 6 bases between them. Germline lookup yields CDR1 LGHDT and CDR2 YNNKEL (reference sequence). This CDR3 has 12 amino acids. The CDR3 is CASSQEIGGYTF. The CDR3 DNA sequence: TGTGCCAGCAGCCAAGAAATCGGTGGCTACACCTTC.

In its sample, this clonotype was seen many times. The V gene is TRBV28, the J gene TRBJ1-2, with 8 nucleotides matching TRBD1. The CDR3 covers 14 residues. The junction had 7 bases not matched to a gene; V was cut back by 5 bases and J by 5 bases. Germline V gene sequence: CDR1 MDHEN, CDR2 SYDVKM. The CDR3 reads CASSTRQGRYGYTF. CDR3 DNA: TGTGCCAGCAGTACCCGACAGGGGCGGTATGGCTACACCTTC.

This clonotype was counted ten times or more. The genes are TRBV20-1 and TRBJ2-7; D unclear. Germline CDR1 reads DFQATT; CDR2 reads SNEGSKA (reference sequence). The CDR3 covers 13 residues. V shed 6 bases and J shed 2 bases, with 14 bases lying between them. Written as DNA, the CDR3 is TGCAGTGCAAATTTACCGGCGGCCTACGAGCAGTACTTC. This sequence encodes CSANLPAAYEQYF.

This clonotype was counted only a few times. The rearrangement uses TRBV3-1 and TRBJ2-7; 7 bases are a match to TRBD2. Germline values: CDR1 LGHDT, CDR2 YNNKEL (reference sequence). Trimming removed 0 bases from V and 1 base from J; junction bases left unmatched: 6. This CDR3 region has 16 residues. The CDR3 protein is CASSQDGRENSYEQYF. The CDR3 bases are TGTGCCAGCAGCCAAGATGGGCGGGAGAATTCCTACGAGCAGTACTTC.

This clonotype was seen only a few times. A read error is possible here, since a much larger clone lies one base away. It is likely a read error, because the conserved phenylalanine at the end of the CDR3 is missing. The chain joins TRBV28 to TRBJ2-5; the D gene is possibly TRBD1 (5 bases). Trimming stripped 3 bases from V and 3 bases from J, with 8 bases between. Germline V gene sequence: CDR1 MDHEN, CDR2 SYDVKM. The length of the CDR3 is 13 residues. The CDR3 here is CASSFPGKETQYL. The CDR3 nucleotides are TGTGCCAGCAGTTTCCCAGGGAAAGAGACCCAGTACCTC.

V is TRBV29-1 and J is TRBJ2-5, with TRBD1 identical over 7 bases. The germline gives CDR1 SQVTM, CDR2 ANQGSEA. Trimming at V came to 3 bases and at J to 1 base, leaving 5 bases not matched to a gene. The CDR3 has 14 residues. The CDR3 DNA is TGCAGCGTTGACCCCGGGACAGCCCAAGAGACCCAGTACTTC. This translates into CSVDPGTAQETQYF.

This clonotype was counted between two and nine times. The chain uses TRBV6-2 or TRBV6-3 and TRBJ2-1; 7 bases map to TRBD2. The CDR3 loop spans 13 amino acids. CDR1 and CDR2 from the germline V gene are MNHEY and SVGEGT. V shed 6 bases and J 6 bases; nucleotides not matched to a gene: 5. CDR3 DNA: TGTGCCAGCAGGTGGACTAGTTCCAATGAGCAGTTCTTC. This gives the protein CASRWTSSNEQFF.

This clonotype was detected ten times or more. The chain is built from TRBV28 and TRBJ1-3; TRBD1 matches at 7 bases. The CDR3 has 15 residues. The V and J ends lost 6 bases and 3 bases, in that order; junction bases with no gene match: 8. Germline V gives CDR1 MDHEN, CDR2 SYDVKM. The CDR3 DNA reads TGTGCCAGCAGCTCCCCCGGGACAGTTGGAAACACCATATATTTT. Its protein is CASSSPGTVGNTIYF.

The rearrangement uses TRBV30 and TRBJ2-7; 10 nucleotides agree with TRBD1. CDR3 length equals 14 residues. The trim removed 0 bases at V and 5 bases at J, leaving 4 bases unmatched. Germline V gene data show CDR1 as GTSNPN and CDR2 as SVGIG (reference sequence). In DNA, the CDR3 is TGTGCCTGGAGTGTAACGGGACAGGGGAACGAGCAGTACTTC. It encodes CAWSVTGQGNEQYF.

This clonotype was detected ten times or more. The chain combines TRBV12-3 or TRBV12-4 with TRBJ2-1; D remains unclear. Trimming cost V 2 bases and J 10 bases, with 18 bases left between them. CDR3 length: 15 amino acids. The CDR3 DNA reads TGTGCCAGCAGTTTACTGGCTCACGTCATAGTAGAGCAGTTCTTC. It translates to CASSLLAHVIVEQFF.

This clonotype was recorded at least ten times. The rearrangement joins TRBV7-2 to TRBJ1-2; D remains unclear. The CDR3 is 12 amino acids. The V gene lost 1 base and the J gene lost 7 bases, with 7 bases spanning the gap. Looked up from germline, CDR1 is SGHTA and CDR2 is FQGNSA. In nucleotides, the CDR3 is TGTGCCAGCAGCTTAGGGGGAGGTGGCTACACCTTC. Protein product: CASSLGGGGYTF.

This clonotype was observed a few times. The genes are TRBV28 and TRBJ1-1; D uncertain. From germline, CDR1 is MDHEN and CDR2 SYDVKM. This CDR3 has 11 residues. The V gene lost 8 bases and the J gene lost 4 bases, with 8 bases spanning the gap. CDR3 bases: TGTGCCAGCGCCGTTGGCACTGAAGCTTTCTTT. Translated: CASAVGTEAFF.

The rearrangement links TRBV11-3 to TRBJ2-3, with D possibly being TRBD2 (6 bases). The V gene's germline CDR1 is SGHNT and CDR2 YENEEA. With 0 bases removed from V and 1 base from J, the gap between germline ends came to 23 bases. This CDR3 has 20 residues. CDR3 sequence: CASSLDPPGAGVGGTDTQYF. The CDR3 region has the DNA TGTGCCAGCAGCTTAGATCCCCCCGGAGCGGGTGTTGGAGGCACAGATACGCAGTATTTT. Complete variable domain (other parts from reference TRBV11-3 and TRBJ2-3): EAGVVQSPRYKIIEKKQPVAFWCNPISGHNTLYWYLQNLGQGPELLIRYENEEAVDDSQLPKDRFSAERLKGVDSTLKIQPAELGDSAVYLCASSLDPPGAGVGGTDTQYFGPGTRLTVL.

This clonotype was counted only a few times. A much larger clone lies one base from this, so it may be a read error. The chain is built from TRBV27 and TRBJ1-2, with 7 bases identical to TRBD1. The ends lost 5 bases at V and 8 bases at J; junction bases unmatched: 8. Germline V CDR1 and CDR2: MNHEY, SMNVEV (reference sequence). CDR3 size: 13 residues. CDR3 nucleotides: TGTGCCAGCAGTCGAGACAGGGCCTACGGCTACACCTTC. This sequence encodes CASSRDRAYGYTF.

V and J are TRBV6-1 and TRBJ1-1; 7 bases are a match to TRBD1. The ends lost 7 bases at V and 3 bases at J; junction bases unmatched: 5. Germline values: CDR1 MNHNS, CDR2 SASEGT. This CDR3 is 13 amino acids long. The CDR3 protein is CASMTGSDTEAFF. The DNA for the CDR3 is TGTGCCAGCATGACAGGGTCGGACACTGAAGCTTTCTTT.

This clonotype was observed a handful of times. This sequence joins TRBV7-2 and TRBJ2-3, with TRBD1 as a possible D gene (5 bases). Trimming left V 3 bases short and J 0 bases short, with 10 bases between. The germline V gene encodes CDR1 SGHTA and CDR2 FQGNSA. The CDR3 consists of 15 residues. The CDR3 bases are TGTGCCAGCAGCTTTTCAGGGATGAGCACAGATACGCAGTATTTT. This sequence encodes CASSFSGMSTDTQYF.

V is TRBV9 and J is TRBJ2-7, with D hard to call. Per the germline V gene, CDR1 is SGDLS and CDR2 is YYNGEE. The CDR3 is 15 amino acids. With 0 bases removed from V and 0 bases from J, the gap between germline ends came to 10 bases. The CDR3 DNA reads as TGTGCCAGCAGCGTAGATCAATTCTCCTCCTACGAGCAGTACTTC. It translates to CASSVDQFSSYEQYF.

This clonotype was picked up many times. The chain uses TRBV18 and TRBJ1-3; no reliable D call. Between the trimmed V and J ends, which lost 1 base and 0 bases, there was a span of 13 bases. This CDR3 comprises 17 residues. Germline CDR1 reads KGHSH; CDR2 reads LQKENI. The CDR3: CASSPREVGFSGNTIYF. CDR3 in DNA: TGTGCCAGCTCACCACGCGAGGTGGGCTTCTCTGGAAACACCATATATTTT.

The table lists this clonotype with many counts. The chain joins TRBV20-1 to TRBJ2-7, with D perhaps TRBD1 or TRBD2 (6 bases each). Trimming shortened V by 7 bases and J by 5 bases, and 12 bases separated the two germline ends. The CDR3 has 11 amino acids. From germline, CDR1 is DFQATT and CDR2 SNEGSKA (reference sequence). CDR3 DNA: TGCAGTGGTAAGGGGGGCCACGAGCAGTACTTC. Encoded protein: CSGKGGHEQYF.